What follows is one T cell receptor (beta chain) and its context. Its antigen is currently unknown. The sample belongs to a study of shared clonotypes between healthy human individuals. General study findings and limits: Shared clonotypes: about 5.3% naive CD4, about 3.5% naive CD8, roughly 2.4% memory CD4, under 0.45% memory CD8.

V was clipped by 5 bases and J by 4 bases, with 21 bases between them. CDR1 and CDR2 from the germline V gene are SGHAT and FQNNGV. The CDR3 loop spans 16 amino acids. Division of CD4+ cells produced a CD45RA+ naive subset and a CD45RA-negative memory subset. This table comes from immunoSEQ multiplex PCR, and its TCRdb copy is limited to in-frame clones, with some not included. The sample records more than 2,000,000 clones, around nine tenths being singletons. The source is a man younger than 35 in good health. The sequencing input was naive CD4+ T cells sorted from blood. The sample's subset: CD45RA+ positively selected. The chain combines TRBV11-2 with TRBJ2-7; perhaps D is TRBD1 or TRBD2 (5 bases each). CDR3: CASSTRGPPSGYEQYF. The CDR3 bases are TGTGCCAGCAGCACTCGGGGACCCCCTTCAGGATACGAGCAGTACTTC.